This T cell receptor beta chain was found in a study of post-analysis software for immune sequencing data (dated by TCRdb to the mid-2010s). As for the study more broadly: Disease courses on record covered relapsing-remitting, secondary progressive and progressive-relapsing multiple sclerosis, though some patients had no subtype annotation. The patient repertoires were compared against approximately ten previously published healthy control repertoires obtained from donors aged 6 to 25 years. A subset of samples was prepared in parallel using single-end sample barcoding, then pooled and co-amplified after Illumina adapter ligation. Points the paper makes about the study in general: Strong co-clustering of samples prepared in the same batch was shown by direct clustering with F measure, prompting a batch-effect correction. The control group was slightly older than the multiple sclerosis patient group. Normalized Chao1 diversity was significantly lower in multiple sclerosis patients than controls, suggesting substantial peripheral T-cell clonal expansion. Significantly higher frequencies in patients than in controls were found for five TRBV segments, including TRBV5-6, TRBV5-1 and TRBV20-1.

Preparation of the library involved PCR. The sequencer was an Illumina HiSeq 2500. Unique molecular identifiers were incorporated into TCR beta cDNA libraries to reduce PCR and sequencing biases. About 500,000 cDNA molecules were obtained for every 1 to 10 million input T cells, so each molecule roughly corresponded to one T cell. The patient libraries were prepared and sequenced with the same protocol used for the earlier healthy control dataset. Within a given batch, samples were prepared together, multiplexed and sequenced on the same HiSeq lane. Per the authors' processing: Raw barcoded reads were processed with MIGEC, and single-read molecular identifier groups were discarded before consensus assembly and CDR3 extraction. Clonotype tables were post-analysed with VDJtools, normalizing diversity by down-sampling all datasets to the smallest sample size. In repertoire overlap clustering, CDR3 amino acid sequences, but not nucleotide sequences, were matched to correct batch-related cross-sample contamination. The public reads were reprocessed in TCRdb via fastp at Q25 and MiXCR, keeping in-frame beta chains. Here each entry gathers all rows of one CDR3 protein and keeps the most common genes and DNA. The V and J calls were not made by the authors but by TCRdb's processing. The sample profile shows around 500,000 distinct CDR3 sequences; less than 40% of them were found once. Of the sample, roughly 6% is held by the ten largest clones.

TCR beta repertoires were profiled from peripheral blood of roughly 13 young patients with multiple sclerosis to demonstrate the VDJtools post-analysis software. The patients with multiple sclerosis were children and adolescents between roughly 6 and 15 years of age. A few counts support this clonotype. It has no known antigen specificity. Per-base qualities were not stored, and no clone one base away is much larger. CDR1 and CDR2 were assigned from the germline V gene (reference sequence) as DFQATT and SNEGSKA. From its cysteine to its phenylalanine, the CDR3 spans 12 amino acids. The DNA shown is the 36-base CDR3, in frame from base 1. V is trimmed back by 6 bases and J by 5 bases, and the junction contains 4 bases that no gene match accounts for.

This clonotype was sampled from a girl under 18 with multiple sclerosis. The chain uses TRBV20-1 and TRBJ2-7, with 10 bases aligning to TRBD1. The material sequenced was blood. The DNA is as follows: TGCAGTGCCCCGGGACAGGGGAACGAGCAGTACTTC. This is translated as CSAPGQGNEQYF.